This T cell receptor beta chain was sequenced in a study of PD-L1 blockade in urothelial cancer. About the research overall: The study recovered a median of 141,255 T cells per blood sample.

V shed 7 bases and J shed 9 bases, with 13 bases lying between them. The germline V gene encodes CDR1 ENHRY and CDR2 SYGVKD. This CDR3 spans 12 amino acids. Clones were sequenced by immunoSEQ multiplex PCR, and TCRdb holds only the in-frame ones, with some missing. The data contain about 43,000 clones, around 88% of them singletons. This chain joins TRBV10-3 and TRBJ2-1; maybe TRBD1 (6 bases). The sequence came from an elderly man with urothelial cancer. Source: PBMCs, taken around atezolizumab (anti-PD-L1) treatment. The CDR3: CAITDRYVEQFF. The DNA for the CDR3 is TGTGCCATCACTGACAGGTATGTTGAGCAGTTCTTC.